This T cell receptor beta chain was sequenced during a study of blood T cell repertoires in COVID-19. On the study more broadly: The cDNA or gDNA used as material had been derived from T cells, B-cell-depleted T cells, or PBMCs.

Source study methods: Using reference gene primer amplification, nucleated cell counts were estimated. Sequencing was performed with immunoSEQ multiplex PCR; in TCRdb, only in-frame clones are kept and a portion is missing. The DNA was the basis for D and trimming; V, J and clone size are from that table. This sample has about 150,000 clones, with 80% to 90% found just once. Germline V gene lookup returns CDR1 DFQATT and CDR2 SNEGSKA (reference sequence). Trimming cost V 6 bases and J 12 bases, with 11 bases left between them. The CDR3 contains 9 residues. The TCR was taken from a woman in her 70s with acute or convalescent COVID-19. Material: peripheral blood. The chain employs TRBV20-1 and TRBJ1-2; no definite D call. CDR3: CSAGRFDTF. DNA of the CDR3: TGCAGTGCAGGGAGATTTGACACCTTC.